The clone carrying this TCR beta chain was recorded at least ten times. The data originate from a study of T cells in Graves' hyperthyroidism and ophthalmopathy. RNA transcripts served as the template for amplifying TCR beta CDR3 regions. HTBI primers were the set used in a first-round RT-PCR of the TCR CDR3. MiXCR was run by TCRdb on the multiplex PCR reads, yielding one entry per CDR3 protein. The sample carries over 500,000 distinct CDR3 sequences, 46% recorded once. The V gene's germline CDR1 is SGHTA and CDR2 FQGNSA. The CDR3 has 15 amino acids. The germline V and J ends were trimmed by 2 bases and 4 bases, with 15 bases remaining between them.

The source is an adult woman with Graves' disease, either hyperthyroidism or ophthalmopathy (not recorded which). Material for sequencing was peripheral blood or thyroid tissue (not recorded which). The chain is built from TRBV7-2 and TRBJ2-7; D might be TRBD2 (5 bases). CDR3 sequence reads: CASSLSVLGVYEQYF. The CDR3 bases are TGTGCCAGCAGCTTAAGTGTGTTGGGAGTTTACGAGCAGTACTTC.